Below are 32 T cell receptor beta chains sequenced from a single sample in a study of Graves' ophthalmopathy and Graves' hyperthyroidism. The study amplified TCR beta CDR3 regions using RNA transcripts. HTBI primers were used in a first-round RT-PCR, which preceded a second-round multiplex PCR. TCRdb re-called the multiplex PCR reads with MiXCR, one entry per CDR3 protein. The data show about 590,000 distinct CDR3 sequences, roughly 40% seen once. The sequencing input was peripheral blood or thyroid tissue (not recorded which). Source of these receptors: an adult man with Graves' hyperthyroidism.

This clonotype showed up just once. J is TRBJ2-2 and V is TRBV24-1, with 10 nucleotides matching TRBD2. The CDR3 contains 14 residues. Trimming took 7 bases from V and 7 from J; bases not matched to a gene: 5. Germline assignment: CDR1 KGHDR and CDR2 SFDVKD. CDR3 sequence reads: CATRTSGLDGELFF. CDR3 bases: TGTGCCACCAGGACTAGCGGGTTAGACGGGGAGCTGTTTTTT.

Comment on this clonotype: The CDR3 does not close with the conserved phenylalanine or tryptophan, likely indicating a read error. The limits of the CDR3 on the DNA are not certain, so only TCRdb's listed CDR3 is given. The chain couples TRBV7-9 to TRBJ2-7. Termini included, the CDR3 measures 12 amino acids. CDR1 is SEHNR and CDR2 is FQNEAQ in the germline V gene (reference sequence). The CDR3 protein is CASSHDGADWNT.

This rearrangement joins TRBV7-8 to TRBJ1-1; 7 positions agree with TRBD1. The V gene's germline CDR1 is SGHVS and CDR2 FQNEAQ. The V and J ends lost 4 bases and 5 bases, in that order; junction bases with no gene match: 7. This CDR3 has 14 amino acids. The CDR3 DNA reads TGTGCCAGCAGCTATACAGGGGTTGTGACTGAAGCTTTCTTT. Protein sequence: CASSYTGVVTEAFF.

Comments on this clonotype: This may arise from a read error, as a much more abundant clone is one base away. CDR3 region: CASSQGPRTGYERYF. The CDR3 DNA sequence: TGCGCCAGCAGCCAAGGGCCTAGGACAGGCTACGAGCGGTACTTC. The rearrangement uses TRBV4-1 and TRBJ2-7; 7 nucleotides align to TRBD1. The germline V gene encodes CDR1 MGHRA and CDR2 YSYEKL. This CDR3 contains 15 residues.

The chain links TRBV24-1 to TRBJ2-7; the D is unclear. The CDR3 has 10 residues. V shed 7 bases and J shed 3 bases, with 3 bases lying between them. In germline, CDR1 is KGHDR, CDR2 SFDVKD. The CDR3 nucleotides read TGTGCCACCAGAGACTACGAGCAGTACTTC. Its protein product is CATRDYEQYF.

Points on this clonotype: One end of the junction fails to match germline, which may point to a read error. The chain uses TRBV7-2 and TRBJ1-1, with D possibly being TRBD1 (5 bases). Germline-derived CDR1 and CDR2 are SGHTA and FQGNSA. The CDR3 totals 13 residues. Written as DNA, the CDR3 is TGTGCCAGCAGCTTAGGGGGGTACACTGAAGCTTCCTTT. Amino acids: CASSLGGYTEASF.

Ten or more counts support this clonotype. The chain recombines TRBV7-2 with TRBJ2-5; unclear D gene. V was shortened by 2 bases and J by 1 base, with 8 bases between the two germline ends. The CDR3 runs 14 residues. CDR1 and CDR2 (germline): SGHTA, FQGNSA. CDR3 amino acids: CASSLSFSQETQYF. The CDR3 DNA sequence: TGTGCCAGCAGCTTAAGTTTTAGCCAAGAGACCCAGTACTTC.

The chain links TRBV12-5 to TRBJ1-6; 10 bases fit TRBD1. CDR3 length: 15 residues. The trim removed 5 bases at V and 8 bases at J, leaving 6 bases unmatched. Germline-derived CDR1 and CDR2 are LGHNT and FRNRAP. The CDR3 DNA is TGTGCTAGTGGTCCCGGACAGGGGGAATATTCACCCCTCCACTTT. Translating it yields CASGPGQGEYSPLHF.

This sequence joins TRBV20-1 and TRBJ1-1; possibly TRBD1 for D (5 bases). Per the germline V gene, CDR1 is DFQATT and CDR2 is SNEGSKA (reference sequence). V lost 5 bases, J lost 2 bases, and 18 bases lay in between. This CDR3 comprises 15 residues. The CDR3 sequence is CSASGRWGFNTEAFF. The CDR3 nucleotides read TGCAGTGCTTCAGGACGTTGGGGCTTCAACACTGAAGCTTTCTTT.

At least ten counts were recorded for this clonotype. V usage is TRBV10-2 and J usage is TRBJ1-1; D unresolved. Trimming removed 4 bases from V and 5 bases from J, with 11 bases in between. Germline V gives CDR1 WSHSY, CDR2 SAAADI. This CDR3 has 13 residues. CDR3 coding DNA: TGCGCCAGCAGTGGGTTGGCGGGGACTGAAGCTTTCTTT. This sequence encodes CASSGLAGTEAFF.

Notes on this clonotype: This is likely a read error, given that the CDR3 carries no conserved phenylalanine or tryptophan at its end. The limits of the CDR3 on the DNA are not certain, so only TCRdb's listed CDR3 is given. This sequence joins TRBV2 and TRBJ1-2; the table's TRBD1 call for D was not verified on the DNA. The CDR3 length is 15 residues, termini included. Germline CDR1 is SNHLY and CDR2 is FYNNEI. The CDR3: CASRGQGSANYGCTL.

This clonotype was detected only a few times. The V call is TRBV2, the J call TRBJ2-3; TRBD1 might be the D (5 bases). The CDR3 has 15 residues. Trimming pared 4 bases from V and 2 bases from J, leaving 13 bases between. CDR1 and CDR2 from the germline V gene are SNHLY and FYNNEI. The CDR3: CASSAAGPLTDTQYF. The CDR3 region has the DNA TGTGCCAGCAGTGCGGCAGGGCCCCTCACAGATACGCAGTATTTT.

This sequence joins TRBV7-6 and TRBJ2-5; the match to TRBD2 covers 7 bases. This CDR3 is 15 amino acids long. Per germline, CDR1 SGHVS and CDR2 FNYEAQ. The junction had 7 bases not matched to a gene; V was cut back by 2 bases and J by 4 bases. The CDR3 DNA reads as TGTGCCAGCAGCTTATCGGGGGGTAGGGGAGAGACCCAGTACTTC. This translates into CASSLSGGRGETQYF.

The genes are TRBV30 and TRBJ2-7; D perhaps matches TRBD1 (7 bases). CDR3 length: 16 residues. CDR1 and CDR2 (germline): GTSNPN, SVGIG (reference sequence). Trimming took 1 base from V and 4 from J, leaving 20 bases between them. The CDR3 spells CAWSAAGGQSPYEQYF. DNA for the CDR3: TGTGCCTGGAGTGCCGCCGGGGGACAGTCCCCATACGAGCAGTACTTC.

CDR3 loop: CASFGGAGSSGNTIYF. DNA for the CDR3: TGTGCCAGCTTTGGGGGCGCGGGCAGCTCTGGAAACACCATATATTTT. The chain links TRBV25-1 to TRBJ1-3; maybe TRBD1 (6 bases). Germline CDR1 is MGHDK and CDR2 is SYGVNS. The CDR3 covers 16 residues. Trimming shortened V by 8 bases and J by 0 bases, and 17 bases separated the two germline ends.

CDR3 DNA sequence: TGTGCCAGTAGTATAGATCTAGGACAGGGAGTTGGCGGCTACACCTTC. Translation: CASSIDLGQGVGGYTF. The rearrangement joins TRBV4-2 to TRBJ1-2, with 8 bases matching TRBD1. J lost 8 bases, V lost 9 bases, and 20 bases had no gene match. This CDR3 is built from 16 residues. Looked up from germline, CDR1 is LGHNA and CDR2 is YNFKEQ.

In its sample, this clonotype was seen a few times. V is TRBV7-2 and J is TRBJ1-6; a weak D match, TRBD1 (6 bases). The germline V gene has CDR1 SGHTA and CDR2 FQGNSA. The CDR3 loop spans 14 amino acids. With 1 base removed from V and 9 bases from J, the gap between germline ends came to 10 bases. This chain's CDR3 is CASSLGGRGSPLHF. CDR3 DNA sequence: TGTGCCAGCAGCTTAGGCGGCAGGGGTTCACCCCTCCACTTT.

This clonotype was seen at least ten times. This chain links TRBV20-1 with TRBJ1-6; the match to TRBD1 covers 7 bases. V lost 4 bases and J lost 0; bases outside the gene matches: 9. The V gene's germline CDR1 is DFQATT and CDR2 SNEGSKA (reference sequence). The CDR3 extends over 17 amino acids. The CDR3 region is CSATLDRKNSYNSPLHF. The CDR3 DNA is TGCAGTGCTACCCTGGACAGGAAAAACTCCTATAATTCACCCCTCCACTTT.

This clonotype was observed a handful of times. The chain carries TRBV29-1 and TRBJ2-7; TRBD2 is a possible D gene (5 bases). V lost 2 bases, J lost 2 bases, and 7 bases lay in between. CDR1 is SQVTM and CDR2 is ANQGSEA in the germline V gene. This CDR3 spans 12 amino acids. The CDR3 is CSVETSAYEQYF. DNA for the CDR3: TGCAGCGTTGAAACTAGTGCCTACGAGCAGTACTTC.

Worth noting for this clonotype: This may come from a read error, since a much larger clone is one base off. V and J are TRBV19 and TRBJ1-1, with 10 bases identical to TRBD1. The junction had 6 bases not matched to a gene; V was cut back by 8 bases and J by 0 bases. Germline values: CDR1 LNHDA, CDR2 SQIVND (reference sequence). The CDR3 is made up of 15 amino acids. CDR3 loop: CASHGTGAMNTEAFF. The CDR3, as DNA: TGTGCCAGTCACGGGACAGGGGCCATGAACACTGAAGCTTTCTTT.

At least ten counts were recorded for this clonotype. The V call is TRBV19, the J call TRBJ1-5; perhaps TRBD1 as D (5 bases). V dropped 6 bases and J dropped 4 bases, with 19 bases sitting between them. CDR3 size: 16 residues. The V gene's germline CDR1 is LNHDA and CDR2 SQIVND (reference sequence). This CDR3 is CASSLIRDGPNQPQHF. In nucleotides, the CDR3 is TGTGCCAGTAGCCTTATTCGGGACGGGCCGAATCAGCCCCAGCATTTT.

This chain connects TRBV29-1 to TRBJ2-5, with TRBD1 as a possible D gene (6 bases). From germline, CDR1 is SQVTM and CDR2 ANQGSEA. V was shortened by 8 bases and J by 2 bases, with 12 bases between the two germline ends. The CDR3 totals 12 residues. CDR3 residues: CSYDQGQETQYF. CDR3 coding DNA: TGCAGCTATGACCAGGGGCAAGAGACCCAGTACTTC.

This clonotype was detected only once. The chain combines TRBV2 with TRBJ1-1; D may be TRBD1 (6 bases). This CDR3 is built from 12 residues. CDR1 is SNHLY and CDR2 is FYNNEI in the germline V gene. Trimming left V 4 bases short and J 6 bases short, with 9 bases between. The CDR3 sequence is CASSVQGSEAFF. In DNA, the CDR3 is TGTGCCAGCAGTGTACAGGGCTCTGAAGCTTTCTTT.

The chain links TRBV5-1 to TRBJ2-7, with 7 bases identical to TRBD1. The CDR3 runs 14 residues. V dropped 1 base and J dropped 6; count of bases not matched to a gene: 7. CDR1 is SGHRS and CDR2 is YFSETQ in the germline V gene. The CDR3 region has the DNA TGCGCCAGCAGCTTGATAGGGGGCTTGGGCGAGCAGTACTTC. Translated, it gives CASSLIGGLGEQYF.

This clonotype was seen many times. The chain links TRBV20-1 to TRBJ1-4; TRBD1 matches 9 bases. There are 14 residues in the CDR3. V shed 6 bases and J 6 bases; nucleotides not matched to a gene: 8. In germline, CDR1 is DFQATT, CDR2 SNEGSKA (reference sequence). The CDR3 DNA reads as TGCAGTGCCCAGATGACAGGGGGACATGAAAAACTGTTTTTT. Translating gives CSAQMTGGHEKLFF.

This clonotype has just a few counts. The CDR3 nucleotides read TGTGCCAGCAGCTATTCAGGTACGAACACTGAAGCTTTCTTT. Its translation: CASSYSGTNTEAFF. The rearrangement uses TRBV11-3 and TRBJ1-1; D is unresolved. Deletions cut 4 bases from V and 1 base from J, with 10 bases between. CDR3 size: 14 residues. The germline CDR1 and CDR2 sequences are SGHNT and YENEEA.

This clonotype was observed a single time. The chain is built from TRBV9 and TRBJ1-2, with TRBD1 as a possible D gene (6 bases). Between the trimmed V and J ends, which lost 4 bases and 11 bases, there was a span of 18 bases. This CDR3 comprises 13 residues. CDR1 SGDLS and CDR2 YYNGEE come from the germline V gene. CDR3 nucleotides: TGTGCCAGCAGCCCCCGGACAGCGCCGTGGTACACCTTC. This codes for CASSPRTAPWYTF.

This clonotype was recorded at least ten times. The chain combines TRBV7-3 with TRBJ1-1, with 8 bases matching TRBD1. This CDR3 contains 13 residues. CDR1 and CDR2 (germline): SGHTA, FQGTGA. Trimming removed 3 bases from V and 4 bases from J; junction bases left unmatched: 1. CDR3 sequence (DNA): TGTGCCAGCAGCTTTGGACAGGGCACTGAAGCTTTCTTT. It yields the protein CASSFGQGTEAFF.

Many counts were recorded for this clonotype. V and J are TRBV9 and TRBJ2-5; 10 bases agree with TRBD2. From germline, CDR1 is SGDLS and CDR2 YYNGEE. V lost 4 bases and J lost 2; bases outside the gene matches: 8. The CDR3 extends over 16 amino acids. This CDR3 reads CASSPPWTSGQETQYF. The DNA for the CDR3 is TGTGCCAGCAGCCCACCTTGGACTAGCGGTCAAGAGACCCAGTACTTC.

The chain employs TRBV6-2 or TRBV6-3 and TRBJ2-7; weak D call: TRBD2 (6 bases). Per germline, CDR1 MNHEY and CDR2 SVGEGT. CDR3 length equals 13 residues. Trimming removed 9 bases from V and 6 bases from J, with 18 bases in between. The CDR3, as DNA: TGTGCCAGAATGTTTGTGGAGGGGAGCGAGCAGTACTTC. Translation gives CARMFVEGSEQYF.

CDR3 nucleotide sequence: TGTGCCAGCGGTCCGGTCGGAGCAACTAATGAAGCTTTCTTT. Translated, it gives CASGPVGATNEAFF. V and J are TRBV6-6 and TRBJ1-1; no clear D. Germline CDR1 MNHNY, CDR2 SVGAGI (reference sequence). V lost 8 bases, J lost 7 bases, and 20 bases lay in between. The CDR3 extends over 14 amino acids.

The chain carries TRBV29-1 and TRBJ2-6; 10 nucleotides match TRBD1. This CDR3 is 17 amino acids long. The V and J ends lost 3 bases and 0 bases, in that order; junction bases with no gene match: 5. Per germline, CDR1 SQVTM and CDR2 ANQGSEA. CDR3 sequence reads: CSVDEGQGSSGANVLTF. In DNA, the CDR3 is TGCAGCGTTGATGAGGGACAGGGGAGCTCTGGGGCCAACGTCCTGACTTTC. Full variable domain (remainder filled in from reference TRBV29-1 and TRBJ2-6): SAVISQKPSRDICQRGTSLTIQCQVDSQVTMMFWYRQQPGQSLTLIATANQGSEATYESGFVIDKFPISRPNLTFSTLTVSNMSPEDSSIYLCSVDEGQGSSGANVLTFGAGSRLTVL.